The T cell receptor beta chain described here comes from a study of blood T cell repertoires in COVID-19. Whole-study context: Whether acute or convalescent, the COVID-19 samples came from the United States, Italy and Spain. T cells, B-cell-depleted T cells, or PBMCs provided the cDNA or gDNA that served as material.

Seattle-derived patients entered the study during active infection and were followed longitudinally. The CDR3 has 15 residues. The germline CDR1 and CDR2 sequences are SGDLS and YYNGEE. V lost 0 bases and J 6 bases, leaving 10 bases between the germline ends. In the study's own analysis: The authors estimated nucleated cell counts from reference gene primer amplification. Generated by immunoSEQ multiplex PCR, the TCRdb table keeps only in-frame clones and is missing some. The DNA gave D and trimming, while V, J and clone size come from that table. The sample has 380,000 or so clones; 75% to 90% are singletons.

Input material: peripheral blood. This TCR was recovered from a woman in her sixties or seventies with COVID-19, enrolled during active disease. The V call is TRBV9, the J call TRBJ1-6; D gene ambiguous. The CDR3 coding sequence is TGTGCCAGCAGCGTAGATTCGCCGGGTAATTCACCCCTCCACTTT. It encodes CASSVDSPGNSPLHF.